What follows are 25 T cell receptor beta chains derived from one specimen sequenced in a study of yellow fever vaccine responses in identical twins. TCRdb re-called the RT-PCR reads through MiXCR, storing one row per CDR3 protein. The sample carries about 18,000 distinct CDR3 sequences, less than 70% recorded once. Material: T cells from blood (PBMCs), unsorted or a sorted subset (not recorded which), obtained before or after yellow fever vaccination (not recorded which). The receptors here all came from a woman aged 18 to 35 who received the yellow fever vaccine.

J is TRBJ1-2 and V is TRBV12-3 or TRBV12-4; TRBD1 matches at 7 bases. The CDR3 is made up of 15 amino acids. Trimming removed 6 bases from V and 4 bases from J; junction bases left unmatched: 11. The CDR3 loop is CASRSAGQTIYGYTF. In DNA, the CDR3 is TGTGCCAGCAGAAGTGCGGGACAGACGATCTATGGCTACACCTTC.

The chain is built from TRBV24-1 and TRBJ2-1; no definite D call. The CDR3 consists of 12 residues. Germline V gene sequence: CDR1 KGHDR, CDR2 SFDVKD. V lost 8 bases to trimming and J lost 4 bases, with 8 bases between them. The CDR3 region is CATISEYNEQFF. The CDR3 nucleotides read TGTGCCACCATCTCGGAATACAATGAGCAGTTCTTC.

This rearrangement joins TRBV15 to TRBJ1-2; maybe TRBD1 (6 bases). The CDR3 loop spans 14 amino acids. Between the trimmed V and J ends, which lost 6 bases and 4 bases, there was a span of 15 bases. CDR1 LNHNV and CDR2 YYDKDF come from the germline V gene (reference sequence). This CDR3 is CATRYGQQLYGYTF. Written as DNA, the CDR3 is TGTGCCACCAGGTATGGACAGCAACTCTATGGCTACACCTTC.

V usage is TRBV15 and J usage is TRBJ2-2; D remains ambiguous. This CDR3 contains 15 residues. The V gene's germline CDR1 is LNHNV and CDR2 YYDKDF (reference sequence). The ends were cut back, 5 bases at V and 1 base at J, with 11 bases in the middle. CDR3 nucleotides: TGTGCCACCAGCCAGACTCCCTTGAACACCGGGGAGCTGTTTTTT. Translated: CATSQTPLNTGELFF. Variable domain in full (rest from reference TRBV15 and TRBJ2-2): DAMVIQNPRYQVTQFGKPVTLSCSQTLNHNVMYWYQQKSSQAPKLLFHYYDKDFNNEADTPDNFQSRRPNTSFCFLDIRSPGLGDTAMYLCATSQTPLNTGELFFGEGSRLTVL.

This chain links TRBV24-1 with TRBJ2-2; TRBD2 matches at 15 bases. Germline loops: CDR1 KGHDR, CDR2 SFDVKD. Trimming removed 10 bases from V and 8 bases from J; junction bases left unmatched: 7. The CDR3 length is 15 residues. CDR3 nucleotides: TGTGCCACTGGACTAGCGGGAGGGCTCCAGGGGGAGCTGTTTTTT. Translation gives CATGLAGGLQGELFF.

The CDR3 sequence: CASSFYRQGEAFF. The CDR3 DNA sequence: TGTGCCAGCAGCTTCTACAGGCAGGGTGAAGCTTTCTTT. The chain joins TRBV5-6 to TRBJ1-1, with D maybe TRBD1 (5 bases). Germline loops: CDR1 SGHDT, CDR2 YYEEEE. This CDR3 contains 13 residues. The germline V and J ends were trimmed by 2 bases and 7 bases, with 12 bases remaining between them.

V gene TRBV28 combines with J gene TRBJ2-1; D gene ambiguous. The CDR3 covers 13 residues. V lost 7 bases to trimming and J lost 5 bases, with 12 bases between them. Germline lookup yields CDR1 MDHEN and CDR2 SYDVKM. Here the CDR3 DNA reads TGTGCCAGCAATCAGCTAGTACACAATGAGCAGTTCTTC. Translated: CASNQLVHNEQFF.

This clonotype was detected a few times. The rearrangement uses TRBV29-1 and TRBJ2-2; no definite D call. The CDR3 totals 14 residues. CDR1 and CDR2 from the germline V gene are SQVTM and ANQGSEA. V shed 5 bases and J shed 1 base, with 11 bases lying between them. DNA for the CDR3: TGCAGCGTTAAGGTCCTTGAGAACACCGGGGAGCTGTTTTTT. It codes for CSVKVLENTGELFF.

The rearrangement uses TRBV7-6 and TRBJ2-3; D not certain. CDR3 length: 14 amino acids. V was clipped by 5 bases and J by 2 bases, with 11 bases between them. The germline CDR1 and CDR2 sequences are SGHVS and FNYEAQ. The CDR3 loop reads CASSTYNPTDTQYF. Here the CDR3 DNA reads TGTGCCAGCAGCACGTATAACCCCACAGATACGCAGTATTTT.

This clonotype was recorded once. This chain joins TRBV10-1 and TRBJ2-3; 11 bases are a match to TRBD2. Germline loops: CDR1 WNHNN, CDR2 SYGVQD (reference sequence). This CDR3 region has 18 residues. Trimming at V came to 9 bases and at J to 0 bases, leaving 14 bases not matched to a gene. The CDR3 DNA reads TGCGCCAGAAAAAATCCCCCCCTAGCGGGGGGTAGCACAGATACGCAGTATTTT. Encoded protein: CARKNPPLAGGSTDTQYF.

This rearrangement joins TRBV20-1 to TRBJ1-2; 11 bases match TRBD1. This CDR3 has 12 amino acids. Germline V gene data show CDR1 as DFQATT and CDR2 as SNEGSKA (reference sequence). Germline trimming cut 6 bases from V and 6 bases from J; bases unmatched to any gene: 3. CDR3 in amino acids: CSADRGRDGYTF. The CDR3 coding sequence is TGCAGTGCGGACAGGGGGCGAGATGGCTACACCTTC.

Comment on this clonotype: One end of the junction does not line up with germline, which may come from a read error. This chain links TRBV2 with TRBJ2-1, with TRBD2 matching over 11 bases. There are 16 residues in the CDR3. From germline, CDR1 is SNHLY and CDR2 FYNNEI. For the CDR3, the DNA is TGTGCCAGCAGCGAAGGACTAGCGGGTCTCTTTGGTGAGCAGTTCTTC. Its translation is CASSEGLAGLFGEQFF.

This rearrangement joins TRBV3-1 to TRBJ2-5; D may be TRBD2 (5 bases). The V gene's germline CDR1 is LGHDT and CDR2 YNNKEL (reference sequence). The length of the CDR3 is 13 residues. V shed 1 base and J shed 4 bases, with 7 bases lying between them. CDR3 sequence: CASSQAEGETQYF. The CDR3 nucleotides read TGTGCCAGCAGCCAAGCTGAGGGAGAGACCCAGTACTTC.

The V gene is TRBV6-4, the J gene TRBJ2-1; tentative D call: TRBD2 (6 bases). CDR1 and CDR2 (germline): MRHNA, SNTAGT. Trimming left V 5 bases short and J 5 bases short, with 10 bases between. The CDR3 runs to 13 residues. CDR3: CASSLGSNNEQFF. CDR3 bases: TGTGCCAGCAGTCTCGGGAGCAACAATGAGCAGTTCTTC.

The V call is TRBV14, the J call TRBJ2-2; perhaps TRBD2 as D (6 bases). Germline CDR1 is SGHDN and CDR2 is FVKESK. Trimming removed 4 bases at V and 1 base at J, with 10 bases between. The CDR3 sequence is 15 residues long. CDR3 loop: CASSLGGMNTGELFF. The CDR3 nucleotides read TGTGCCAGCAGCCTCGGGGGAATGAACACCGGGGAGCTGTTTTTT.

The rearrangement links TRBV10-3 to TRBJ2-1; 12 positions match TRBD2. The V gene's germline CDR1 is ENHRY and CDR2 SYGVKD. The CDR3 has 17 residues. With 2 bases clipped from V and 7 bases from J, the junction kept 9 bases outside the gene matches. The CDR3 nucleotides are TGTGCCATCAGTGAGACTTGGACTAGCGGGAAGTCGAATGAGCAGTTCTTC. Encoded protein: CAISETWTSGKSNEQFF.

This clonotype was counted a few times. This sequence joins TRBV6-5 and TRBJ2-7; possibly TRBD1 for D (5 bases). The CDR3 has 15 amino acids. V was clipped by 4 bases and J by 0 bases, with 13 bases between them. The germline V gene encodes CDR1 MNHEY and CDR2 SVGAGI. The chain's CDR3 is CASSSPGSTSYEQYF. The CDR3 DNA is TGTGCCAGCAGTTCACCAGGGTCCACCTCCTACGAGCAGTACTTC.

In this sample, this clonotype turned up a few times. The chain uses TRBV20-1 and TRBJ2-1, with a tentative D call TRBD2 (5 bases). This CDR3 contains 12 residues. CDR1 and CDR2 (germline): DFQATT, SNEGSKA (reference sequence). The V gene lost 4 bases and the J gene lost 8 bases, with 12 bases spanning the gap. For the CDR3, the DNA is TGCAGTGCTATACTCGACGGGGATGAGCAGTTCTTC. It specifies CSAILDGDEQFF.

This chain joins TRBV11-1 and TRBJ2-5; tentatively, D is TRBD1 (6 bases). Germline V gene lookup returns CDR1 SGHAT and CDR2 FQDESV (reference sequence). The length of the CDR3 is 13 residues. The V end was cut by 4 bases, the J end by 5 bases, with 11 bases between. For the CDR3, the DNA is TGTGCCAGCAGCTCATATACAGGGGAGACCCAGTACTTC. Amino acids: CASSSYTGETQYF.

The chain joins TRBV7-3 to TRBJ2-1; D remains unclear. This CDR3 contains 14 residues. Germline assignment: CDR1 SGHTA and CDR2 FQGTGA. Between the trimmed V and J ends, which lost 3 bases and 2 bases, there was a span of 8 bases. CDR3: CASSFKTPYNEQFF. DNA for the CDR3: TGTGCCAGCAGCTTCAAGACCCCCTACAATGAGCAGTTCTTC.

The chain employs TRBV2 and TRBJ2-5; TRBD1 agrees at 9 bases. Germline lookup yields CDR1 SNHLY and CDR2 FYNNEI. The CDR3 is 15 residues long. Unmatched junction bases numbered 6, after V lost 4 bases and J lost 3 bases. CDR3: CASSVQTGGKETQYF. The CDR3 DNA reads TGTGCCAGCAGTGTCCAGACAGGGGGAAAAGAGACCCAGTACTTC.

This chain joins TRBV20-1 and TRBJ2-3, with D uncertain. The CDR3 sequence is 15 residues long. V gave up 0 bases and J gave up 3 bases, with 13 bases separating them. The germline V gene has CDR1 DFQATT and CDR2 SNEGSKA (reference sequence). Here the CDR3 reads CSAREPQRMTDTQYF. In nucleotides, the CDR3 is TGCAGTGCTAGAGAACCCCAGAGGATGACAGATACGCAGTATTTT.

This clonotype occurred a few times. The gene calls are TRBV20-1 and TRBJ1-5; D might be TRBD1 (5 bases). Trimming removed 4 bases from V and 11 bases from J, with 24 bases in between. The CDR3 is 15 residues long. The germline gives CDR1 DFQATT, CDR2 SNEGSKA (reference sequence). The CDR3 DNA sequence: TGCAGTGCTACACTAGGAGAAGGGGCAGGTTCGGCCCAGCATTTT. Translated, it gives CSATLGEGAGSAQHF.

This chain joins TRBV20-1 and TRBJ2-7, with D possibly TRBD1 on 5 matching bases. The CDR3 has 13 residues. CDR1 DFQATT and CDR2 SNEGSKA come from the germline V gene (reference sequence). Trimming took off 0 bases at V and 4 bases at J, with 10 bases between the two ends. CDR3 DNA: TGCAGTGCTAGAGATAACAGGCAGTACGAGCAGTACGTC. It translates to CSARDNRQYEQYV.

This sequence joins TRBV13 and TRBJ1-1; D uncertain. V lost 5 bases and J lost 6, with 13 bases in between. Per germline, CDR1 PRHDT and CDR2 FYEKMQ (reference sequence). The CDR3 runs to 13 residues. The CDR3 DNA reads TGTGCCAGCAGCCCCCGGGAGCGCGCTGAAGCTTTCTTT. The encoded protein is CASSPRERAEAFF.